Presented here are 27 T cell receptor beta chains from one specimen sequenced in a study of response to subunit inactivated influenza vaccine. MiXCR was run by TCRdb on the RT-PCR reads, yielding one entry per CDR3 protein. Of hundreds of thousands of distinct CDR3 sequences listed, around 13% are singletons. The sample consisted of PBMCs from blood, taken roughly 2 weeks before vaccination. These TCRs come from a man aged 50-60 years who received an inactivated influenza vaccine.

This clonotype occurred many times. The V gene is TRBV7-9, the J gene TRBJ2-1; the match to TRBD2 covers 12 bases. Germline-derived CDR1 and CDR2 are SEHNR and FQNEAQ (reference sequence). Trimming cost V 3 bases and J 6 bases; bases outside gene matches: 3. The CDR3 runs to 15 residues. The CDR3: CASSLTSGSVNEQFF. The CDR3, as DNA: TGTGCCAGCAGCTTGACTAGCGGGAGTGTCAATGAGCAGTTCTTC.

This clonotype was seen more than once but under ten times. The chain employs TRBV5-6 and TRBJ2-2; 9 bases match TRBD2. V trimming: 0 bases; J trimming: 5 bases; junction bases outside the gene matches: 5. Germline-derived CDR1 and CDR2 are SGHDT and YYEEEE. The CDR3 extends over 16 amino acids. This CDR3 is CASSLGLAGYTGELFF. The CDR3 bases are TGTGCCAGCAGCTTGGGCCTAGCGGGGTATACCGGGGAGCTGTTTTTT.

This clonotype occurred a few times. The chain has TRBV10-3 and TRBJ2-2; 8 positions agree with TRBD1. V shed 2 bases and J 5 bases; nucleotides not matched to a gene: 7. The CDR3 spans 16 residues. Germline V CDR1 and CDR2: ENHRY, SYGVKD. DNA of the CDR3: TGTGCCATCAGTGAGATTCAGGGGGCGCGGACCGGGGAGCTGTTTTTT. This sequence encodes CAISEIQGARTGELFF.

The V gene is TRBV13, the J gene TRBJ1-3; tentative D call: TRBD1 (5 bases). Germline V gene sequence: CDR1 PRHDT, CDR2 FYEKMQ (reference sequence). This CDR3 has 15 residues. Trimming removed 6 bases at V and 0 bases at J, with 12 bases between. The CDR3, as DNA: TGTGCCAGCAGGCCGGGACCCATCTCTGGAAACACCATATATTTT. This codes for CASRPGPISGNTIYF.

This clonotype was seen ten or more times. The chain employs TRBV28 and TRBJ2-5; D may be TRBD1 or TRBD2 (6 bases each). Germline V gene data show CDR1 as MDHEN and CDR2 as SYDVKM. Trimming stripped 3 bases from V and 1 base from J, with 15 bases between. The CDR3 covers 16 residues. The CDR3 protein is CASSFRDLGAQETQYF. The CDR3 nucleotides read TGTGCCAGCAGTTTCCGGGACTTGGGGGCCCAAGAGACCCAGTACTTC. Full variable domain (remainder filled in from reference TRBV28 and TRBJ2-5): DVKVTQSSRYLVKRTGEKVFLECVQDMDHENMFWYRQDPGLGLRLIYFSYDVKMKEKGDIPEGYSVSREKKERFSLILESASTNQTSMYLCASSFRDLGAQETQYFGPGTRLLVL.

In its sample, this clonotype was seen a few times. This sequence joins TRBV10-3 and TRBJ2-7; 8 bases map to TRBD1. Trimming removed 3 bases from V and 0 bases from J; junction bases left unmatched: 10. CDR3 length: 17 amino acids. Germline V gives CDR1 ENHRY, CDR2 SYGVKD. CDR3 in amino acids: CAISDPGTGSSSYEQYF. In nucleotides, the CDR3 is TGTGCCATCAGTGATCCAGGGACAGGAAGTAGCTCCTACGAGCAGTACTTC.

The V call is TRBV15, the J call TRBJ2-5; 9 bases are a match to TRBD2. Trimming took 5 bases from V and 3 from J; bases not matched to a gene: 13. The CDR3 is 17 residues long. CDR1 is LNHNV, CDR2 YYDKDF, per germline (reference sequence). DNA for the CDR3: TGTGCCACCAGCCCCAGGCGGCTAGCGGGAAAAGAAGAGACCCAGTACTTC. This translates into CATSPRRLAGKEETQYF. The full variable domain, completed using reference TRBV15 and TRBJ2-5, is DAMVIQNPRYQVTQFGKPVTLSCSQTLNHNVMYWYQQKSSQAPKLLFHYYDKDFNNEADTPDNFQSRRPNTSFCFLDIRSPGLGDTAMYLCATSPRRLAGKEETQYFGPGTRLLVL.

This clonotype was observed a few times. The chain couples TRBV6-5 to TRBJ2-1, with 12 nucleotides matching TRBD2. In germline, CDR1 is MNHEY, CDR2 SVGAGI. There are 15 residues in the CDR3. V gave up 0 bases and J gave up 10 bases; unmatched junction bases: 4. CDR3: CASSYSTSGGLEQFF. Written as DNA, the CDR3 is TGTGCCAGCAGTTACTCGACTAGCGGGGGCCTAGAGCAGTTCTTC.

V is TRBV20-1 and J is TRBJ1-3; D ambiguous. Trimming stripped 5 bases from V and 2 bases from J, with 16 bases between. Germline V gene sequence: CDR1 DFQATT, CDR2 SNEGSKA (reference sequence). The CDR3 has 15 residues. The CDR3 spells CSAPPNGVAGNTIYF. CDR3 coding DNA: TGCAGTGCTCCCCCAAATGGGGTTGCTGGAAACACCATATATTTT.

The rearrangement uses TRBV18 and TRBJ2-1; TRBD1 aligns across 10 bases. The CDR3 runs to 15 residues. Germline CDR1 and CDR2: KGHSH and LQKENI. V shed 7 bases and J 5 bases; nucleotides not matched to a gene: 8. CDR3 sequence (DNA): TGTGCCAGCTGCGACCGGGACAGGGGAAACAATGAGCAGTTCTTC. It codes for CASCDRDRGNNEQFF. The full variable domain, in which reference TRBV18 and TRBJ2-1 provide the parts outside the CDR3, is NAGVMQNPRHLVRRRGQEARLRCSPMKGHSHVYWYRQLPEEGLKFMVYLQKENIIDESGMPKERFSAEFPKEGPSILRIQQVVRGDSAAYFCASCDRDRGNNEQFFGPGTRLTVL.

The chain employs TRBV9 and TRBJ2-3; TRBD2 is a possible D gene (6 bases). The V end lost 2 bases, the J end lost 4 bases, and 11 bases lay between the germline ends. The germline V gene encodes CDR1 SGDLS and CDR2 YYNGEE. The CDR3 contains 14 residues. The CDR3 coding sequence is TGTGCCAGCAGCGTGGACTACAAGCCAGATACGCAGTATTTT. It codes for CASSVDYKPDTQYF.

This clonotype has a handful of counts. For the CDR3, the DNA is TGCAGCGTTGCGGGTAACAGGCTCGGCGGGGAGCTGTTTTTT. Amino acids: CSVAGNRLGGELFF. The chain is built from TRBV29-1 and TRBJ2-2, with D possibly being TRBD1 (5 bases). There are 14 residues in the CDR3. V was cut by 4 bases and J by 7 bases, with 16 bases left in between. Germline-derived CDR1 and CDR2 are SQVTM and ANQGSEA.

The chain links TRBV24-1 to TRBJ2-3; no firm D call. Trimming took off 3 bases at V and 2 bases at J, with 14 bases between the two ends. The CDR3 is made up of 16 amino acids. The germline V gene encodes CDR1 KGHDR and CDR2 SFDVKD. The DNA for the CDR3 is TGTGCCACCAGTGATCAAGTCGGTCCGGTCACAGATACGCAGTATTTT. The encoded protein is CATSDQVGPVTDTQYF.

This clonotype has just a few counts. V is TRBV5-1 and J is TRBJ2-2; D remains unclear. V dropped 1 base and J dropped 7 bases, with 11 bases sitting between them. Germline V gene lookup returns CDR1 SGHRS and CDR2 YFSETQ. The CDR3 covers 14 residues. CDR3 loop: CASSLPHGDGELFF. The CDR3 DNA reads TGCGCCAGCAGCTTGCCCCATGGTGACGGGGAGCTGTTTTTT.

The chain recombines TRBV7-2 with TRBJ1-2; TRBD1 is a possible D gene (5 bases). The ends were cut back, 1 base at V and 7 bases at J, with 13 bases in the middle. The CDR3 contains 14 residues. CDR1 and CDR2 (germline): SGHTA, FQGNSA. CDR3: CASSLGRDRGGYTF. The CDR3 DNA reads TGTGCCAGCAGCTTAGGCCGGGACCGCGGTGGCTACACCTTC.

The chain couples TRBV9 to TRBJ1-1; 9 nucleotides align to TRBD1. The CDR3 covers 14 residues. Germline V gene lookup returns CDR1 SGDLS and CDR2 YYNGEE. Trimming took 4 bases from V and 3 from J; bases not matched to a gene: 4. CDR3 sequence (DNA): TGTGCCAGCAGCAACAGACAGGGGGACACTGAAGCTTTCTTT. It yields the protein CASSNRQGDTEAFF.

The CDR3 spells CSVASVGTETQYF. The CDR3 DNA reads as TGCAGCGTTGCAAGCGTAGGGACGGAGACCCAGTACTTC. V is TRBV29-1 and J is TRBJ2-5, with D tentatively TRBD1 or TRBD2 (5 bases each). The CDR3 sequence is 13 residues long. Germline V gene data show CDR1 as SQVTM and CDR2 as ANQGSEA. Trimming cost V 4 bases and J 5 bases, with 14 bases left between them.

This clonotype was seen at least ten times. V gene TRBV6-5 combines with J gene TRBJ1-4; 7 nucleotides agree with TRBD1. Germline loops: CDR1 MNHEY, CDR2 SVGAGI. The CDR3 extends over 12 amino acids. Trimming removed 6 bases from V and 6 bases from J; junction bases left unmatched: 1. In DNA form, the CDR3 reads TGTGCCAGCAGGGGGACAGATGAAAAACTGTTTTTT. It specifies CASRGTDEKLFF.

The chain employs TRBV5-1 and TRBJ2-2, with D perhaps matching TRBD2 (5 bases). The ends were cut back, 3 bases at V and 0 bases at J, with 12 bases in the middle. The CDR3 spans 16 residues. Germline V gene data show CDR1 as SGHRS and CDR2 as YFSETQ. The CDR3 is CASSSQVGANTGELFF. DNA for the CDR3: TGCGCCAGCAGCTCCCAGGTCGGGGCGAACACCGGGGAGCTGTTTTTT.

The CDR3 DNA reads as TGTGCCAGCAGCGTAGAACCCAGGGAAGTCTATGGCTACACCTTC. Encoded protein: CASSVEPREVYGYTF. The genes are TRBV9 and TRBJ1-2; D might be TRBD1 (5 bases). The CDR3 is 15 amino acids. Germline V lookup: CDR1 SGDLS, CDR2 YYNGEE. Between the trimmed V and J ends, which lost 0 bases and 4 bases, there was a span of 13 bases.

The rearrangement uses TRBV4-3 and TRBJ2-1, with 7 bases matching TRBD1. V was clipped by 1 base and J by 2 bases; unmatched bases: 2. Germline assignment: CDR1 LGHNA and CDR2 YSLEER. The CDR3 sequence is 15 residues long. CDR3 DNA: TGCGCCAGCAGCCAAGCTGGACAGGCCTACAATGAGCAGTTCTTC. This translates into CASSQAGQAYNEQFF.

The chain has TRBV12-3 or TRBV12-4 and TRBJ1-6; possibly TRBD1 for D (5 bases). Trimming took 4 bases from V and 12 from J, leaving 16 bases between them. There are 14 residues in the CDR3. DNA for the CDR3: TGTGCCAGCAGTTCAGCCCGGGGCTTTCAACCCCTCCACTTT. Its protein is CASSSARGFQPLHF.

The chain recombines TRBV20-1 with TRBJ1-4, with 7 bases that match TRBD1. The CDR3 length is 16 residues. The germline V gene encodes CDR1 DFQATT and CDR2 SNEGSKA (reference sequence). After removal of 6 bases from V and 4 bases from J, the junction contained 14 bases not matched to a gene. The CDR3 nucleotides read TGCAGTGCCCCACCGCGGGACAGTCCCTTTAATGAAAAACTGTTTTTT. Its protein product is CSAPPRDSPFNEKLFF.

Ten or more counts support this clonotype. The V gene is TRBV7-8, the J gene TRBJ2-7; TRBD1 agrees at 12 bases. Trimming at V came to 4 bases and at J to 6 bases, leaving 10 bases not matched to a gene. The germline CDR1 and CDR2 sequences are SGHVS and FQNEAQ. The CDR3 runs 16 residues. The CDR3 reads CASSWPPGQGALEQYF. The CDR3 DNA reads TGTGCCAGCAGCTGGCCCCCGGGACAGGGGGCGCTCGAGCAGTACTTC.

The chain links TRBV9 to TRBJ1-4; 8 bases line up with TRBD1. The CDR3 spans 14 residues. Germline trimming cut 3 bases from V and 7 bases from J; bases unmatched to any gene: 5. The germline V gene encodes CDR1 SGDLS and CDR2 YYNGEE. The CDR3 is CASSADRGGEKLFF. The CDR3 nucleotides read TGTGCCAGCAGCGCCGACAGGGGAGGTGAAAAACTGTTTTTT.

The chain is built from TRBV5-1 and TRBJ2-5; 14 positions agree with TRBD2. This CDR3 is built from 17 residues. Germline V CDR1 and CDR2: SGHRS, YFSETQ. The trim removed 2 bases at V and 2 bases at J, leaving 5 bases unmatched. The CDR3 DNA follows: TGCGCCAGCAGCTTTGGACTAGCGGGGGGCACACAAGAGACCCAGTACTTC. This encodes CASSFGLAGGTQETQYF.

The chain combines TRBV12-3 or TRBV12-4 with TRBJ2-5; 7 positions agree with TRBD1. The V and J ends lost 1 base and 2 bases, in that order; junction bases with no gene match: 4. This CDR3 comprises 15 residues. The CDR3 coding sequence is TGTGCCAGCAGTTTAGATGGGACAGATCAAGAGACCCAGTACTTC. It encodes CASSLDGTDQETQYF.